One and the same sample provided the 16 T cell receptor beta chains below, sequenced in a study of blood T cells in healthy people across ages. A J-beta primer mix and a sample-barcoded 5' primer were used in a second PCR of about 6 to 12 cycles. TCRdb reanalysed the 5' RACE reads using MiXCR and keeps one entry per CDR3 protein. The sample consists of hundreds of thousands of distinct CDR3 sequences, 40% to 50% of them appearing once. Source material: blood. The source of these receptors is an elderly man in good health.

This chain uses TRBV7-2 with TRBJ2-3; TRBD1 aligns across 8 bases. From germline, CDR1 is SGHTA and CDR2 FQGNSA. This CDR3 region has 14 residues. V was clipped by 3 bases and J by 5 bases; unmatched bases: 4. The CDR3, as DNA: TGTGCCAGCAGCTTGGACAGGGCGGTAGATACGCAGTATTTT. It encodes CASSLDRAVDTQYF.

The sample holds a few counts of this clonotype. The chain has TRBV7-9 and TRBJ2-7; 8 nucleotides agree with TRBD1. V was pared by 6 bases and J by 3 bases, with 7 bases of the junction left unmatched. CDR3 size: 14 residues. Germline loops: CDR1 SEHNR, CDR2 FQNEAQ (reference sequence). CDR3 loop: CASSAGTGLYEQYF. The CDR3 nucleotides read TGTGCCAGCAGTGCCGGGACAGGACTCTACGAGCAGTACTTC.

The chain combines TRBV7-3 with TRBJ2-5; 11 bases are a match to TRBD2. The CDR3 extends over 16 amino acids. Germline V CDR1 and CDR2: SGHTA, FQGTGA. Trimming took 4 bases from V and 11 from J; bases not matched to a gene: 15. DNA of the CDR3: TGTGCCAGCAGCTCTACTAGCGGGAGAAGAGGCAATGAGCAGTACTTC. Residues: CASSSTSGRRGNEQYF.

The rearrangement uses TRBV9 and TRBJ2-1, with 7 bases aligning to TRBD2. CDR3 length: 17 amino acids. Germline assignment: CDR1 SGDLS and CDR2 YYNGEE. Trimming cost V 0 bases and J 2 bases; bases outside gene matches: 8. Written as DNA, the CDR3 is TGTGCCAGCAGCGTAGCGGGAGCGGGATCCCCCTACAATGAGCAGTTCTTC. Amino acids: CASSVAGAGSPYNEQFF.

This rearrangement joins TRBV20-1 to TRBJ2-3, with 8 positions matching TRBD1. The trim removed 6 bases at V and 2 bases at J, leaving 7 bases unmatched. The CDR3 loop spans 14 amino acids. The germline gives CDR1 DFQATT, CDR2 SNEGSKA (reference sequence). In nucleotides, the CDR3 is TGCAGTGCCCCGGGACAGGAGAACACAGATACGCAGTATTTT. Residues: CSAPGQENTDTQYF.

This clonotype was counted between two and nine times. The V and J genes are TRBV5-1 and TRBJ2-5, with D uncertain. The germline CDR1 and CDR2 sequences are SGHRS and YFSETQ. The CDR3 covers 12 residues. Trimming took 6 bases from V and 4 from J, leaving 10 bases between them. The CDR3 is CASIGNSETQYF. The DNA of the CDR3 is TGCGCCAGCATTGGGAATTCAGAGACCCAGTACTTC. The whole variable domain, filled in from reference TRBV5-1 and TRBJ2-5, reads KAGVTQTPRYLIKTRGQQVTLSCSPISGHRSVSWYQQTPGQGLQFLFEYFSETQRNKGNFPGRFSGRQFSNSRSEMNVSTLELGDSALYLCASIGNSETQYFGPGTRLLVL.

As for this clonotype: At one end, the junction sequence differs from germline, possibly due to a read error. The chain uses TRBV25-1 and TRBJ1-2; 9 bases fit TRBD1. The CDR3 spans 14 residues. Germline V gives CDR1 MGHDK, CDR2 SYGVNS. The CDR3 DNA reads TGTGTCAGCATGGGACAGGGAGCTAACTATGGCTACACCTTC. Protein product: CVSMGQGANYGYTF.

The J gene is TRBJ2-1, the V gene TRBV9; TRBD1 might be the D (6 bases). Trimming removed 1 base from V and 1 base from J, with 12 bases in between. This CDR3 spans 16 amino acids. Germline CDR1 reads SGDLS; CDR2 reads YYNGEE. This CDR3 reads CASSVRGQGSYNEQFF. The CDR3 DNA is TGTGCCAGCAGCGTACGTGGGCAGGGGTCCTACAATGAGCAGTTCTTC.

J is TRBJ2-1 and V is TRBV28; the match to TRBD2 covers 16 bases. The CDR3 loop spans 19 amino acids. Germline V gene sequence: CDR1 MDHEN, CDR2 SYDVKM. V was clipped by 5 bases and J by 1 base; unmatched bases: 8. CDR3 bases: TGTGCCAGCAGTCTGGGACTAGCGGGAGGGCCGGGATCCTACAATGAGCAGTTCTTC. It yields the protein CASSLGLAGGPGSYNEQFF.

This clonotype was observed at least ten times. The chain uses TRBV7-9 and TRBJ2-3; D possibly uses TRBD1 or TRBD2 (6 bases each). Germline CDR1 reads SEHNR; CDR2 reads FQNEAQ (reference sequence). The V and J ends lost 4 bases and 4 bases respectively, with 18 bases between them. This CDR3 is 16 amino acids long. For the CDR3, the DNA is TGTGCCAGCAGCTCTCGGGGGCTATCGAGCGCAGATACGCAGTATTTT. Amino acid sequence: CASSSRGLSSADTQYF. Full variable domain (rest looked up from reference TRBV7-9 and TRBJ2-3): DTGVSQNPRHKITKRGQNVTFRCDPISEHNRLYWYRQTLGQGPEFLTYFQNEAQLEKSRLLSDRFSAERPKGSFSTLEIQRTEQGDSAMYLCASSSRGLSSADTQYFGPGTRLTVL.

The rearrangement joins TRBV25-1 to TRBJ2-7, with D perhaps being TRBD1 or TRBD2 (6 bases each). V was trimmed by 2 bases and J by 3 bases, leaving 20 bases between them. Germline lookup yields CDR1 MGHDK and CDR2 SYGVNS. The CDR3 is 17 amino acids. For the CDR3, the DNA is TGTGCCAGCAGTGAAAATCCCGGGGGCCCTGGGAACTACGAGCAGTACTTC. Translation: CASSENPGGPGNYEQYF.

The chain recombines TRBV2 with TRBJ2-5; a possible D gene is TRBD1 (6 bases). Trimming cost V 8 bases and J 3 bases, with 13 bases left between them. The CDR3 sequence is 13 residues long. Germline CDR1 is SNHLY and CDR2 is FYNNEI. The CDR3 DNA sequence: TGTGCCAGCGCCGGGACACGGGAAGAGACCCAGTACTTC. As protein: CASAGTREETQYF.

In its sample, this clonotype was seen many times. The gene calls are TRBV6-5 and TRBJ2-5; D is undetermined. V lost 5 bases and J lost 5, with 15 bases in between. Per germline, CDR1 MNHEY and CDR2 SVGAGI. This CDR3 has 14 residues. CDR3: CASSPRANAETQYF. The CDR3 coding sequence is TGTGCCAGCAGTCCCCGGGCCAACGCGGAGACCCAGTACTTC.

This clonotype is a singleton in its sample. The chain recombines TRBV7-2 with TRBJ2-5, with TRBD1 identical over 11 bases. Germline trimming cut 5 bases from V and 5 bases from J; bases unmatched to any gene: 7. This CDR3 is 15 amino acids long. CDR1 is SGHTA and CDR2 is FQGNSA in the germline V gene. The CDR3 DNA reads TGTGCCAGCAGCCGAAGGACAGGGGGCGATGAGACCCAGTACTTC. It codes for CASSRRTGGDETQYF. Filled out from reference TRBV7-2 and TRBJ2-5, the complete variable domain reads GAGVSQSPSNKVTEKGKDVELRCDPISGHTALYWYRQSLGQGLEFLIYFQGNSAPDKSGLPSDRFSAERTGGSVSTLTIQRTQQEDSAVYLCASSRRTGGDETQYFGPGTRLLVL.

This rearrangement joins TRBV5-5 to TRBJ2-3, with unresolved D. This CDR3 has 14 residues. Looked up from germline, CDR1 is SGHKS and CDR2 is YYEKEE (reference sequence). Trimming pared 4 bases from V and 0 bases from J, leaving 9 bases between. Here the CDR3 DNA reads TGTGCCAGCAGCGAGGCCGGGAGCACAGATACGCAGTATTTT. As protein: CASSEAGSTDTQYF.

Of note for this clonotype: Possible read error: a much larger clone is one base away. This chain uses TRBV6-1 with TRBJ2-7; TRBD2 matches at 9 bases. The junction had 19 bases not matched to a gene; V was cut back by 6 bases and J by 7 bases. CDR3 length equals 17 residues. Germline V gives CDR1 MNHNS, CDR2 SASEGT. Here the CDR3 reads CASSSTLTSGTYNEQYF. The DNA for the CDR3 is TGTGCCAGCAGCTCCACTTTGACTAGCGGTACCTACAATGAGCAGTACTTC.